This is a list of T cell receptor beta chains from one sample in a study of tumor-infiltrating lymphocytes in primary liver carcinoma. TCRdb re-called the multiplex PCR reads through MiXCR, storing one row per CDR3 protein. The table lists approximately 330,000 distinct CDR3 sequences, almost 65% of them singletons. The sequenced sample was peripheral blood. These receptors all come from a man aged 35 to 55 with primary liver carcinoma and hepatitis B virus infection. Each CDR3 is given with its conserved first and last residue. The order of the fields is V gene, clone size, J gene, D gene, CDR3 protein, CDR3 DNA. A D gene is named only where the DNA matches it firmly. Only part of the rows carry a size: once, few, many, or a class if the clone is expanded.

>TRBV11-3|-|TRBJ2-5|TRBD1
CAGSSGQGGQETQHF
TGTGCCGGCAGCTCTGGACAGGGGGGACAAGAGACCCAGCACTTC
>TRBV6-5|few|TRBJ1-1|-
CASSYGTEAFF
TGTGCCAGCAGTTACGGCACTGAAGCTTTCTTT
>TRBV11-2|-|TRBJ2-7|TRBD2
CANSLGVVAGIREQYF
TGTGCCAACAGCCTCGGCGTAGTAGCGGGTATCCGGGAGCAGTACTTC
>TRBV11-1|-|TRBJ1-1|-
CASSLFKLNIEAFF
TGTGCCAGCAGCTTATTCAAGTTGAATATTGAAGCTTTCTTT
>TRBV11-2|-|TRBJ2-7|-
CASFGAGYEQYF
TGTGCCAGCTTCGGCGCAGGCTACGAGCAGTACTTC
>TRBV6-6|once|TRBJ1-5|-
CASSFRVYGLPQHF
TGTGCCAGCAGTTTCAGGGTGTATGGTCTGCCCCAGCATTTT
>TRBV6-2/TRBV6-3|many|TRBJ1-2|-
CASLRVGYGYTF
TGTGCCTCCCTGAGGGTCGGCTATGGCTACACCTTC
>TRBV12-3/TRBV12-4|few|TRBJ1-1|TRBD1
CVSSLWGTGGLPNTEAFF
TGTGTCAGCAGCCTCTGGGGGACAGGGGGACTTCCGAACACTGAAGCTTTCTTT
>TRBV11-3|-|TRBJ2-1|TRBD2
CGSSTGTSFVEQFF
TGTGGCAGCAGCACCGGGACTAGCTTCGTTGAACAGTTCTTC
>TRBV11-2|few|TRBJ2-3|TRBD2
CASSPLGGRRTDTQYF
TGTGCCAGCAGCCCGCTTGGCGGGAGGAGGACAGATACGCAGTATTTT
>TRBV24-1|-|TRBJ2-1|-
CATSDSRILASRYNEQFF
TGTGCCACCAGTGATTCCCGGATTCTAGCATCAAGGTACAATGAGCAGTTCTTC
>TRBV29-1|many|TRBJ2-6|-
CSVFSGANVLTF
TGCAGCGTTTTCTCTGGGGCCAACGTCCTGACTTTC
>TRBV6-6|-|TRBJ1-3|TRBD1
CASRGYAGTIYF
TGTGCTAGCAGGGGGTACGCGGGCACCATATATTTT
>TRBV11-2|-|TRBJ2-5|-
CASSHQQGQETQYF
TGTGCCAGCAGCCACCAACAGGGCCAAGAGACCCAGTACTTC
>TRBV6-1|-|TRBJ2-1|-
CDSSPSSYSEQFF
TGTGACAGCAGTCCGAGCTCCTACAGTGAGCAGTTCTTC
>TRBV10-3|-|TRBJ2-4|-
CAVSESTGNIQYF
TGTGCCGTCAGTGAGTCGACGGGAAACATTCAGTACTTC
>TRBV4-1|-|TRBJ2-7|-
CASSGNVLSYGQYF
TGCGCCAGCAGCGGAAACGTACTCTCCTACGGGCAGTACTTC
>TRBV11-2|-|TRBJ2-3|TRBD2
CANSLDGRERGTQYF
TGTGCCAACAGCTTAGATGGGAGGGAGCGGGGTACGCAATATTTT
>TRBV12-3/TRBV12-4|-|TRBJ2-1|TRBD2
CASSLGREANNGQFF
TGTGCCAGCAGTTTAGGGCGGGAGGCAAACAATGGACAGTTCTTC
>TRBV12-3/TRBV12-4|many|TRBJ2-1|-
CASSFWGSSYNEQFF
TGTGCCAGCAGTTTCTGGGGTAGCTCCTACAATGAGCAGTTCTTC
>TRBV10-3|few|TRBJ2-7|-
CAISESQGVTYEQYF
TGTGCCATCAGTGAGTCGCAGGGAGTAACCTACGAGCAGTACTTC